This T cell receptor (beta chain) was recovered during a study of T-cell memory formation after mild COVID-19 (dated by TCRdb to the early 2020s). A note on the overall study: TCR sequence clusters from the two donors were found to be largely donor specific. In a couple of donors, T-cell clones that expanded and contracted after mild COVID-19 were tracked by sequencing TCRalpha and TCRbeta repertoires over time. Two young, previously healthy adult volunteers, one female and one male, were included in the cohort.

TCRdb lists the instrument as Illumina NovaSeq 6000. TCRalpha and TCRbeta cDNA libraries were constructed by 5'RACE with constant-segment primers, with sample barcodes and unique molecular identifiers being introduced. Trizol reagent was used to extract RNA from every sample. Library amplification was performed in two PCR steps, and a second sample barcode and Illumina TruSeq adapters were introduced in the second step. Sequencing of the libraries was done on an Illumina NovaSeq, producing 2 x 150 bp paired-end reads. As for the authors' bioinformatics: With migec v1.2.7, reads were demultiplexed and then collapsed into UMI-guided consensus sequences. With mixcr v2.1.11, UMI consensuses were aligned to TRA and TRB V and J templates and assembled into clonotypes. Clonotypes were classified as expanded or contracted when called significant by both edgeR and NoisET, with noise models trained on biological replicates. For edgeR calls, the thresholds were a false discovery rate-adjusted p below 0.01 and a log2 fold-change of 1. As an exploratory analysis of dynamics, max-normalized trajectories of the 1000 most abundant clonotypes were examined by PCA with hierarchical clustering. Separately sequenced CD4+ and CD8+ repertoires were used to assign a CD4 or CD8 phenotype to each responding clone. The raw public reads went through TCRdb reprocessing: fastp at Q25, MiXCR clone calling, in-frame beta chains kept. CDR3 protein sequences are deduplicated, and each keeps its most common genes and DNA. TCRdb's processing, not the authors', yielded these V and J calls. This sample is represented by around 65,000 distinct CDR3 sequences; 9% to 9.5% of them were singletons. Around 1.1% of the sample goes to the ten largest clones.

What the study reported, not specific to this receptor: Contracting CD4+ clones were found mainly in CM and EM memory subsets, while CD8+ clones were enriched in EMRA. Balanced CD4/CD8 phenotypes were observed for clones contracting from day 15 to 85, whereas a bias towards CD4+ was observed for a second wave of clones expanding from day 15 to 37. The detection of some responding clones in pre-infection memory suggests that pre-existing cross-reactive memory T cells joined the SARS-CoV-2 response. The study covered only a couple of mild cases, and larger cohorts including severe cases with pre-infection samples were considered necessary. The second-wave clones that peaked on day 37 were not confirmed to be SARS-CoV-2 specific.

A distance of 12 bases separates the germline ends of V and J, which lose 5 bases and 5 bases respectively. Including the terminal cysteine and phenylalanine, the CDR3 comprises 13 residues. Just CDR3 DNA is preserved here, 39 bases in frame from base 1. The table lists this clonotype with a few counts. Its antigen remains unidentified. No clone much larger than this one lies a single base away; base qualities are absent. Ficoll-Paque density gradient centrifugation was the method used to isolate PBMCs. This clonotype was sampled from a man younger than 35 who had mild COVID-19 (a few samples of this study predate the infection). The sample titles of this study are shuffled in the database, so cell type and time point are left out; the donor was told from shared clones. The source material was PBMCs or a T cell subset sorted from them (not recorded which). The chain was built from TRBV12-3 or TRBV12-4 and TRBJ1-2, with TRBD1 as a weak D call on 6 bases. The CDR3 protein is CASSADSVYGYTF. The nucleotides are TGTGCCAGCAGTGCGGACAGCGTTTATGGCTACACCTTC.